These 20 T cell receptor beta chains came from one sample sequenced in a study of blood T cell repertoires in COVID-19. Measured with immunoSEQ multiplex PCR; TCRdb has only the in-frame clones, and not every one. The top ten clones hold roughly a sixth of a sample with approximately 120,000 clones, about four fifths of them seen once. Sequencing was done on a sample of peripheral blood. The source of these receptors is a man aged 25-45 years with COVID-19, enrolled during active disease.

This clone was seen just once. The chain has TRBV11-3 and TRBJ1-1; D possibly corresponds to TRBD1 (6 bases). V lost 3 bases, J lost 6 bases, and 11 bases lay in between. This CDR3 contains 13 residues. Germline V CDR1 and CDR2: SGHNT, YENEEA. DNA for the CDR3: TGTGCCAGCAGCTTTTCGACAGGCTCTGAAGCTTTCTTT. Protein sequence: CASSFSTGSEAFF.

The chain links TRBV5-4 to TRBJ1-2, with D maybe TRBD1 (5 bases). The V and J ends lost 2 bases and 3 bases respectively, with 11 bases between them. The CDR3 runs to 14 residues. Germline V CDR1 and CDR2: SGHNT, YYREEE (reference sequence). CDR3 region: CASSFRGIDYGYTF. The CDR3 bases are TGTGCCAGCAGCTTCCGGGGGATCGACTATGGCTACACCTTC.

The chain uses TRBV5-8 and TRBJ2-2; 11 positions agree with TRBD1. Trimming removed 4 bases from V and 6 bases from J; junction bases left unmatched: 8. This CDR3 has 16 amino acids. Germline CDR1 and CDR2: SGHTS and YDEGEE. Here the CDR3 DNA reads TGTGCCAGCAGCCGACCGGACAGGGGGCGGGCCGGGGAGCTGTTTTTT. Protein sequence: CASSRPDRGRAGELFF.

This clone was observed once. The chain uses TRBV4-2 and TRBJ2-6, with TRBD1 identical over 10 bases. After removal of 4 bases from V and 2 bases from J, the junction contained 2 bases not matched to a gene. Germline V gives CDR1 LGHNA, CDR2 YNFKEQ. The CDR3 runs to 16 residues. The CDR3 nucleotides are TGTGCCAGCAGCCGGGGACAGGGGACTGGGGCCAACGTCCTGACTTTC. It yields the protein CASSRGQGTGANVLTF.

The chain uses TRBV5-4 and TRBJ1-1, with 9 bases fitting TRBD1. The germline V gene has CDR1 SGHNT and CDR2 YYREEE (reference sequence). The CDR3 runs to 15 residues. The J segment lost 5 bases and the V segment lost 5 bases, leaving 10 bases of the junction unmatched. Written as DNA, the CDR3 is TGTGCCAGCAGAAGGACAGGGGCACTCAATACTGAAGCTTTCTTT. Translating it yields CASRRTGALNTEAFF.

The chain recombines TRBV28 with TRBJ2-1; perhaps TRBD2 as D (6 bases). The CDR3 sequence is 13 residues long. The V gene's germline CDR1 is MDHEN and CDR2 SYDVKM. Trimming took 4 bases from V and 6 from J, leaving 10 bases between them. The CDR3 loop is CASSSPGVNEQFF. The CDR3 coding sequence is TGTGCCAGCAGTTCTCCGGGAGTCAATGAGCAGTTCTTC.

The V gene is TRBV14, the J gene TRBJ1-6, with a possible D match to TRBD1 (5 bases). This CDR3 contains 14 residues. Trimming shortened V by 3 bases and J by 7 bases, and 10 bases separated the two germline ends. Germline V gives CDR1 SGHDN, CDR2 FVKESK. DNA for the CDR3: TGTGCCAGCAGCCATCAACAGGTAAATTCACCCCTCCACTTT. It encodes CASSHQQVNSPLHF.

The chain is built from TRBV7-9 and TRBJ1-2; 7 nucleotides agree with TRBD1. CDR3 size: 16 residues. Unmatched junction bases numbered 8, after V lost 0 bases and J lost 4 bases. Germline V gene data show CDR1 as SEHNR and CDR2 as FQNEAQ (reference sequence). The CDR3 nucleotides are TGTGCCAGCAGCTTAGCGCGGGGACAGCAATTCTATGGCTACACCTTC. Translation gives CASSLARGQQFYGYTF.

J is TRBJ1-2 and V is TRBV4-2; D call uncertain. CDR3 length equals 14 residues. V shed 0 bases and J shed 3 bases, with 8 bases lying between them. The germline CDR1 and CDR2 sequences are LGHNA and YNFKEQ. This chain's CDR3 is CASSQEDSYYGYTF. The CDR3 nucleotides are TGTGCCAGCAGCCAAGAGGACTCGTACTATGGCTACACCTTC.

In the case of this clone: Other DNA sequences from this sample encode an identical CDR3 as well. In DNA, the CDR3 is TGTGCCACCAGTGAGGGGACAGCTAACTATGGCTACACCTTC. Protein sequence: CATSEGTANYGYTF. The gene calls are TRBV24-1 and TRBJ1-2, with 7 bases identical to TRBD1. Germline CDR1 reads KGHDR; CDR2 reads SFDVKD. The CDR3 contains 14 residues. The V segment lost 4 bases and the J segment 0 bases; nucleotides outside the gene matches: 1.

This sequence joins TRBV4-3 and TRBJ1-1; D perhaps matches TRBD1 (5 bases). The CDR3 has 13 amino acids. Germline V gene sequence: CDR1 LGHNA, CDR2 YSLEER. Deletions cut 0 bases from V and 11 bases from J, with 13 bases between. The CDR3: CASSQDSYGGAFF. The CDR3, as DNA: TGCGCCAGCAGCCAAGATTCATACGGGGGGGCTTTCTTT.

The gene calls are TRBV2 and TRBJ2-3; a weak D match, TRBD2 (5 bases). This CDR3 has 12 amino acids. Looked up from germline, CDR1 is SNHLY and CDR2 is FYNNEI. Trimming left V 5 bases short and J 12 bases short, with 15 bases between. The CDR3 here is CASSPTGTLQYF. The CDR3 region has the DNA TGTGCCAGCAGTCCAACGGGAACCCTCCAGTATTTT.

The chain employs TRBV19 and TRBJ1-2, with a tentative D call TRBD1 (5 bases). Germline CDR1 is LNHDA and CDR2 is SQIVND (reference sequence). The CDR3 consists of 13 residues. V was shortened by 8 bases and J by 2 bases, with 12 bases between the two germline ends. The CDR3 nucleotides are TGTGCCAGTGGAGGCGGGGCAAACTATGGCTACACCTTC. This gives the protein CASGGGANYGYTF.

This clone turned up a few times. The rearrangement links TRBV7-3 to TRBJ2-1; D not resolved. CDR3 length equals 11 residues. The V gene lost 6 bases and the J gene lost 8 bases, with 8 bases spanning the gap. Germline CDR1 SGHTA, CDR2 FQGTGA. CDR3 sequence: CASSFRDEQFF. The DNA for the CDR3 is TGTGCCAGCAGTTTCCGTGATGAGCAGTTCTTC.

This clone showed up just once. The rearrangement uses TRBV6-5 and TRBJ1-4, with a possible D match to TRBD1 (5 bases). Germline V gene lookup returns CDR1 MNHEY and CDR2 SVGAGI. The germline V and J ends were trimmed by 6 bases and 7 bases, with 15 bases remaining between them. This CDR3 spans 14 amino acids. CDR3 nucleotides: TGTGCCAGCAGCATGGGACTCGAGTCTGAAAAACTGTTTTTT. Residues: CASSMGLESEKLFF.

This clone showed up just a few times. Other DNA variants within this sample encode the same CDR3. Written as DNA, the CDR3 is TGCGCCAGCAGCTTCCAGGGGCAGAACACCGGGGAGCTGTTTTTT. Translated: CASSFQGQNTGELFF. The rearrangement uses TRBV5-1 and TRBJ2-2; a possible D gene is TRBD1 (6 bases). This CDR3 is 15 amino acids long. The germline V gene encodes CDR1 SGHRS and CDR2 YFSETQ. The germline V and J ends were trimmed by 2 bases and 1 base, with 9 bases remaining between them. Using reference TRBV5-1 and TRBJ2-2 for the parts outside the CDR3, the full variable domain is KAGVTQTPRYLIKTRGQQVTLSCSPISGHRSVSWYQQTPGQGLQFLFEYFSETQRNKGNFPGRFSGRQFSNSRSEMNVSTLELGDSALYLCASSFQGQNTGELFFGEGSRLTVL.

This chain connects TRBV3-1 (or the pseudogene TRBV3-2) to TRBJ2-2; no clear D. Germline V gene lookup returns CDR1 LGHDT and CDR2 YNNKEL (reference sequence). CDR3 size: 14 residues. V lost 1 base, J lost 6 bases, and 9 bases lay in between. The DNA for the CDR3 is TGTGCCAGCAGCCAAGGGTACTTCTCCGGGGAGCTGTTTTTT. Translated: CASSQGYFSGELFF.

V is TRBV5-6 and J is TRBJ1-2, with D tentatively TRBD1 (5 bases). The CDR3 runs to 14 residues. CDR1 is SGHDT and CDR2 is YYEEEE in the germline V gene. V was pared by 2 bases and J by 5 bases, with 13 bases between. The CDR3, as DNA: TGTGCCAGCAGCTTTTCTCAGGGCACTTATGGCTACACCTTC. This encodes CASSFSQGTYGYTF.

The V call is TRBV3-1 (or the pseudogene TRBV3-2), the J call TRBJ2-1; 11 bases agree with TRBD2. There are 16 residues in the CDR3. Germline V gives CDR1 LGHDT, CDR2 YNNKEL (reference sequence). The ends lost 4 bases at V and 3 bases at J; junction bases unmatched: 5. In DNA form, the CDR3 reads TGTGCCAGCAGCCCCTCCGGGACTAGCGGCTACAATGAGCAGTTCTTC. This translates into CASSPSGTSGYNEQFF.

This chain uses TRBV12-5 with TRBJ1-1; TRBD1 agrees at 9 bases. V gave up 3 bases and J gave up 1 base; unmatched junction bases: 12. The germline V gene has CDR1 LGHNT and CDR2 FRNRAP. The CDR3 length is 18 residues. The chain's CDR3 is CASGLGRDREAKNTEAFF. The CDR3 nucleotides read TGTGCTAGTGGTTTAGGGAGGGACAGGGAGGCTAAGAACACTGAAGCTTTCTTT.